This T cell receptor beta chain was sequenced for a study of blood T cell repertoires in COVID-19. About the study: COVID-19 samples from acute and convalescent phases originated in the United States, Italy and Spain. PBMCs, B-cell-depleted T cells, or T cells provided the cDNA or gDNA that made up the material.

Seattle patients were enrolled during active infection and followed longitudinally. Trimming cost V 4 bases and J 8 bases, with 10 bases left between them. The CDR3 is 12 residues long. CDR1 and CDR2 from the germline V gene are MNHEY and SVGEGT. Libraries were prepared by immunoSEQ multiplex PCR; TCRdb keeps only in-frame clonotypes and omits some of them. This table has under 70,000 clones, just over 85% appearing once. Sequenced input: peripheral blood. This clonotype was obtained from a woman aged 60-75 years with COVID-19, enrolled during active disease. The chain links TRBV6-2 or TRBV6-3 to TRBJ2-3; no clear D. CDR3 region: CASSSGSRTQYF. Written as DNA, the CDR3 is TGTGCCAGCAGTTCAGGATCTCGTACGCAGTATTTT.